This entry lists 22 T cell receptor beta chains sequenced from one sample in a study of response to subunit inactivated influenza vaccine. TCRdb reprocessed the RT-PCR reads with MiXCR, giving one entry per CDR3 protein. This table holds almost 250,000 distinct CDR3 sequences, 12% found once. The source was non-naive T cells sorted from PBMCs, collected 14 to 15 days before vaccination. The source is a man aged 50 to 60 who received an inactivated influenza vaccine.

The DNA of the CDR3 is TGTGCCAGCAGCTTGGACCTAGCGATCTCCTACAATGAGCAGTTCTTC. The encoded protein is CASSLDLAISYNEQFF. The rearrangement uses TRBV7-6 and TRBJ2-1, with D possibly matching TRBD2 (6 bases). Germline V gives CDR1 SGHVS, CDR2 FNYEAQ. The V and J ends lost 3 bases and 0 bases respectively, with 12 bases between them. The CDR3 sequence is 16 residues long.

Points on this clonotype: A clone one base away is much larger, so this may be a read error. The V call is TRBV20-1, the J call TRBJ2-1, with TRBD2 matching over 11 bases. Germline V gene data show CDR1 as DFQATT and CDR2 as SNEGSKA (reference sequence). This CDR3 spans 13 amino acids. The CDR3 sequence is CRATGLADNEQFF. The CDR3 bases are TGCCGTGCTACGGGACTAGCGGACAATGAGCAGTTCTTC.

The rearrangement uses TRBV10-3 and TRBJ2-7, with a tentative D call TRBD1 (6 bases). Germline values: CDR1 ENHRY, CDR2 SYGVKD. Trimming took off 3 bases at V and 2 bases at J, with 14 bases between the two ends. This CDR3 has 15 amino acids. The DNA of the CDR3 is TGTGCCATCAGTGAACGACAGGTACTAACCTACGAGCAGTACTTC. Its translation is CAISERQVLTYEQYF.

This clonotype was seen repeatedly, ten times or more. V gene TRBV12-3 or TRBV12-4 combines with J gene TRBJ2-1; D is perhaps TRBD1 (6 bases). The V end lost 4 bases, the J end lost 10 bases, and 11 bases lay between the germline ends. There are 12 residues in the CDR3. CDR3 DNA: TGTGCCAGCAGTTCGGGACACCCAGAGCAGTTCTTC. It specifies CASSSGHPEQFF.

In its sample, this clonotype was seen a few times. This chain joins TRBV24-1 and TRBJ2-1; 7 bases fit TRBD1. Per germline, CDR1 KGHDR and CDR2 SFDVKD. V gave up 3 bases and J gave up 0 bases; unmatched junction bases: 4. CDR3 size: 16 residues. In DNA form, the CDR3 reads TGTGCCACCAGTGATATGGACAGGAGCTCCTACAATGAGCAGTTCTTC. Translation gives CATSDMDRSSYNEQFF.

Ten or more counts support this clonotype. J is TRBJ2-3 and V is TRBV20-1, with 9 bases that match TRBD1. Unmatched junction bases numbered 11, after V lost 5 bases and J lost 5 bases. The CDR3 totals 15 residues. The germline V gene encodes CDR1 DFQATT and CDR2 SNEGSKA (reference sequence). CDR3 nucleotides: TGCAGTGCTCACCCCTCGGGACAGGGCGGAGATACGCAGTATTTT. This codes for CSAHPSGQGGDTQYF.

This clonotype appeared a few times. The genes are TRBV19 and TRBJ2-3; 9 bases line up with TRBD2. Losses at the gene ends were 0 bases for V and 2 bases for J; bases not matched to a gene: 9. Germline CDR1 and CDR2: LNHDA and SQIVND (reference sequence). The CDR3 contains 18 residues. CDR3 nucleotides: TGTGCCAGTAGTATAGATCGCGCTAGCGGGACCTCCACAGATACGCAGTATTTT. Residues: CASSIDRASGTSTDTQYF.

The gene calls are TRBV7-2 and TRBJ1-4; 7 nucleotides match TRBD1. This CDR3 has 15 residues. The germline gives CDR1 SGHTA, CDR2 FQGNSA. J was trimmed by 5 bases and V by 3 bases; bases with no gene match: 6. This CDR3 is CASSFAGDRNEKLFF. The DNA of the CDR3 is TGTGCCAGCAGCTTCGCAGGGGACAGAAATGAAAAACTGTTTTTT.

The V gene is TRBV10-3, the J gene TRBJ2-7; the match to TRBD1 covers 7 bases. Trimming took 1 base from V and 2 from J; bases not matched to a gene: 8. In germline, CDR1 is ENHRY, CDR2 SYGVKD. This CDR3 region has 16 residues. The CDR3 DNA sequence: TGTGCCATCAGTGAGTATCGGGCAGGGGGTACCTACGAGCAGTACTTC. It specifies CAISEYRAGGTYEQYF.

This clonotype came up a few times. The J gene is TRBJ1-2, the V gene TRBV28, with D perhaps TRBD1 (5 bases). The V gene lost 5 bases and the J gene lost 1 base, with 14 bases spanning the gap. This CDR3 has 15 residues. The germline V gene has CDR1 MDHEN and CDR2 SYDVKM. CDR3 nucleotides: TGTGCCAGCAGTCCGGGACTGAGTTATAACTATGGCTACACCTTC. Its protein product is CASSPGLSYNYGYTF.

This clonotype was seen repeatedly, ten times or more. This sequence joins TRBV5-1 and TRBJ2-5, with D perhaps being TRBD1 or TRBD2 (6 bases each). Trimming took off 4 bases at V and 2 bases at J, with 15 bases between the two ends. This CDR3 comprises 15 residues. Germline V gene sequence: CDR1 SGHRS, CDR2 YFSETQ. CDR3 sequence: CASSAGQNRQETQYF. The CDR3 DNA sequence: TGCGCCAGCAGCGCGGGACAAAATAGACAAGAGACCCAGTACTTC.

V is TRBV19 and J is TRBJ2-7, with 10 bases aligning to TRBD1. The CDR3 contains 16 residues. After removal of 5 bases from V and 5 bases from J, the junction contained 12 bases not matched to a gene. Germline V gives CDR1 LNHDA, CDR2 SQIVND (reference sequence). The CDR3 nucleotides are TGTGCCAGTAGTTTACCTCCGGGACAGGGGTCCCACGAGCAGTACTTC. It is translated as CASSLPPGQGSHEQYF.

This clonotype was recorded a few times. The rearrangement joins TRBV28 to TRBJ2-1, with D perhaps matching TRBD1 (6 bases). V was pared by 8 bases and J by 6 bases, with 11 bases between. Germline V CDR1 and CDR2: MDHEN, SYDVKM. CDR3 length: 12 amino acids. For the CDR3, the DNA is TGTGCCAGCGTCCAGGGGTCCAATGAGCAGTTCTTC. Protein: CASVQGSNEQFF.

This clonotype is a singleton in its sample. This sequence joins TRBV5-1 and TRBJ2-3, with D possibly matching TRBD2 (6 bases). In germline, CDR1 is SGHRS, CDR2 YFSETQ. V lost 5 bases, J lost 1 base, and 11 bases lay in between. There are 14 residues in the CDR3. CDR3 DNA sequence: TGCGCCAGCAGGGGTGGGACTCGCACAGATACGCAGTATTTT. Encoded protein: CASRGGTRTDTQYF.

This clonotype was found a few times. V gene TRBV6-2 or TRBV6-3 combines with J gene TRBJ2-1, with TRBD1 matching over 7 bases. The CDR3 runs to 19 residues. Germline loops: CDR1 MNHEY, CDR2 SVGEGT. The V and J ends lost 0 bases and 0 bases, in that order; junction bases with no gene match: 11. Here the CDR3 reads CASSYSKNRGTSSYNEQFF. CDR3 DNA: TGTGCCAGCAGTTACTCGAAAAACAGGGGCACCAGCTCCTACAATGAGCAGTTCTTC.

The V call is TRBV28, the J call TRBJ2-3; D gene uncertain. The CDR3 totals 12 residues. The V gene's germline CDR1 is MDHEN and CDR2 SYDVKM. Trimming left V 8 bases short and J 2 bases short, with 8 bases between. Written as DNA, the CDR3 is TGTGCCAGCGGTGGTTTCACAGATACGCAGTATTTT. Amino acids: CASGGFTDTQYF.

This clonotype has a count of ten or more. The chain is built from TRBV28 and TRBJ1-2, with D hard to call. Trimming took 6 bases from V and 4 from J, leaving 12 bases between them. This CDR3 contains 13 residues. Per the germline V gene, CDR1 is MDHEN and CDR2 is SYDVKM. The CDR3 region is CASSPTPSYGYTF. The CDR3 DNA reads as TGTGCCAGCAGCCCCACTCCCAGCTATGGCTACACCTTC.

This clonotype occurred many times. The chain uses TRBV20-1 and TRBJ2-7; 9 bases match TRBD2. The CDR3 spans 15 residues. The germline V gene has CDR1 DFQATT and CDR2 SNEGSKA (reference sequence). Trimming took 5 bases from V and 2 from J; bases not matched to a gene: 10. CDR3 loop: CSAGAQREVPYEQYF. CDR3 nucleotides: TGCAGTGCTGGGGCCCAGCGGGAGGTGCCCTACGAGCAGTACTTC.

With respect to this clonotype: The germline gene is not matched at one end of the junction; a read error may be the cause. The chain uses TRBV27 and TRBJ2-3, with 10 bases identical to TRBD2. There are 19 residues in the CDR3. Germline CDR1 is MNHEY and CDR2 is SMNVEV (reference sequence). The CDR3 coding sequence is TGTACCAGCTGTTTTTTTCCTAGCGGGAGACGGGATCGCACAGATACGCAGTATTTT. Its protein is CTSCFFPSGRRDRTDTQYF.

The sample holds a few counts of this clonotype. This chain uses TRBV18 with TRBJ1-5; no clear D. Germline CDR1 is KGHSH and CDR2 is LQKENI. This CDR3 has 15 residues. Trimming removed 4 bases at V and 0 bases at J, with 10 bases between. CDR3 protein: CASSLKPDSNQPQHF. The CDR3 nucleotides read TGTGCCAGCTCACTTAAGCCGGATAGCAATCAGCCCCAGCATTTT.

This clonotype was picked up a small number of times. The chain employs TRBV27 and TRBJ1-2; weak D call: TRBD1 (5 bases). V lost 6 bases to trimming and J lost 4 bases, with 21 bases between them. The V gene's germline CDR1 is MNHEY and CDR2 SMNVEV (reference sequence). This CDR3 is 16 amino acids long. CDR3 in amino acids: CASSQAYRDGGYGYTF. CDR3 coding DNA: TGTGCCAGCAGCCAAGCTTACCGGGACGGGGGCTATGGCTACACCTTC.

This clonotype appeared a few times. The CDR3 spells CSATHPGVTSSYEQYF. The CDR3 nucleotides are TGCAGTGCTACCCACCCGGGGGTAACCTCCTCCTACGAGCAGTACTTC. The J gene is TRBJ2-7, the V gene TRBV20-1, with D maybe TRBD2 (6 bases). CDR3 length: 16 amino acids. Germline lookup yields CDR1 DFQATT and CDR2 SNEGSKA (reference sequence). V lost 4 bases to trimming and J lost 0 bases, with 19 bases between them.